This TCR beta chain was captured by sequencing in a study of OX40 agonist ivuxolimab in advanced cancers. The wider study: 40% to 50% of patients had received prior checkpoint inhibitor therapy.

In regard to this clone: The antigen remains unidentified.

Assay used: immunoSEQ multiplex PCR; TCRdb lists only in-frame clones, some missing. The data contain about 94,000 clones, roughly 84% of them seen just once; the ten biggest clones take up just over 0.3%. The germline V gene has CDR1 SGHAT and CDR2 FQNNGV. The CDR3 contains 15 residues. V was cut by 1 base and J by 0 bases, with 9 bases left in between. Study conclusions and caveats: Low normalized T-cell clonal expansion was additionally recorded for some nonresponders. CD4+ and CD8+ T cells in blood underwent clonal expansion by week 6 at 0.1 to 3.0 mg/kg.

The clonotype comes from an adult with an advanced solid tumor such as melanoma, head and neck, liver or kidney cancer. J is TRBJ1-1 and V is TRBV11-2, with D perhaps matching TRBD1 (5 bases). The sample consisted of CD4+ or CD8+ T cells sorted from blood, taken in a trial of the OX40 agonist ivuxolimab. This chain's CDR3 is CASSLVGGVNTEAFF. The CDR3 DNA is TGTGCCAGCAGCTTAGTTGGAGGGGTGAACACTGAAGCTTTCTTT.